This entry features one T cell receptor (beta chain) sequence. The antigen remains unidentified. This table comes from immunoSEQ multiplex PCR, and its TCRdb copy is limited to in-frame clones, with some not included. Of 150,000 or so clones in the sample, roughly nine tenths were seen once. The source of the sample is a study of T cell responses to AZD1222 COVID-19 vaccine. General observations from the study: The donors showed a predominance of white British ancestry and of females, with possible underestimation of clonal diversity. Spike regions recognized by vaccine-associated CD4 TCRs spanned the protein, led by 160-218 and 743-854.

This CDR3 comprises 14 residues. In germline, CDR1 is SEHNR, CDR2 FQNEAQ (reference sequence). Trimming removed 6 bases at V and 6 bases at J, with 14 bases between. Material: peripheral blood, obtained on day 0 of AZD1222 vaccination. The chain joins TRBV7-9 to TRBJ2-2; D might be TRBD1 or TRBD2, each matching 5 bases. The clonotype originates from an adult in good health. The CDR3: CASRSQGDPGELFF. CDR3 nucleotide sequence: TGTGCCAGCAGGAGCCAGGGAGATCCCGGGGAGCTGTTTTTT.